This T cell receptor beta chain was captured by sequencing in a study of shared clonotypes between healthy human individuals (dated by TCRdb to about 2020). Looking at the study overall: The cohort comprised a couple of women and a few men aged 18 to 49 years. For each donor, three plates each were used for CD4 naive and CD4 memory, two plates were used for CD8 naive, and one plate was used for CD8 memory. The study deeply sequenced blood TCR repertoires of five healthy adults to estimate repertoire size and the extent of clonotype sharing between individuals. To increase sequencing depth and limit assay-specific biases, TCR repertoire library preparation and sequencing were carried out by different laboratories using diverse techniques. Per donor, leukapheresis produced somewhere between about 0.85 and 8.9 billion PBMCs.

Note on this clone: Its target antigen remains unknown. No base-level quality is on record; no much larger clone is a single base apart.

TCR CDR3 regions were amplified from genomic DNA by multiplex PCR using the deep immunoSEQ assay. For each cell subset, the extracted genomic DNA was distributed evenly across all wells of several immunoSEQ 96-well plates, and each plate served as one replicate. For sorted subsets, about 200 ng genomic DNA, equal to about 30,000 T cell genomes, was loaded into each replicate PCR. Purified libraries were quantified with a Qubit 3.0 fluorometer, sized on a Bioanalyzer 2100, and re-quantified with the KAPA Library Quantification kit. Every immunoSEQ 96-well plate was sequenced on a separate single-read 150-cycle Illumina NextSeq 550 flow cell. In the paper's pipeline: Because only junctional sequences without quality scores were contained in the immunoSEQ output, filtering matching that applied to full-length reads could not be performed. Sequences were annotated with PyIR, a Python wrapper for IgBLAST v1.9, using IMGT germline references to assign V/J genes and CDR3. Reads were removed for weak V/J assignments (E-value above 1e-6), missing CDR3, stop codons, out-of-frame junctions, or ambiguous translated residues. V3J clonotypes were defined as sequences sharing the same inferred V gene, J gene, and CDR3 amino acid sequence. Percentage overlap between repertoires was computed as shared unique clonotypes divided by the size of the smaller repertoire. RTK rarefaction, the Chao1 estimator, and Recon v2.1 estimates of unobserved clonotypes were used to assess repertoire richness. Generation probabilities for all TCRbeta clonotypes obtained by the gDNA method from a handful of donors were computed using OLGA. TCRdb took this table from immuneACCESS and kept in-frame rearrangements with V and J called. Such tables lack part of the clones; where checked against another copy, unresolved V genes explain under half of the gap, and the rest is unexplained. For V, J and clone size, that table is used; D and trimming come from the DNA. Across this sample there are more than 850,000 clones, with about four fifths seen only once. The ten largest clones capture 0.4% to 0.55% of the sample.

Study-wide conclusions, independent of this receptor: Larger estimated clonotype richness was generally found for naive subsets than for memory subsets. Sampling was restricted to blood, and TCR repertoires in tissues likely differ from the TCR repertoires found in blood. Sharing across a handful of donors was observed for about 5% of naive CD4, over 3% of naive CD8, 2% to 2.5% of memory CD4, and roughly 0.43% of memory CD8 clonotypes. The small number of donors limited the genetic and exposure-history diversity represented. Incomplete sequencing was indicated by rarefaction of sorted-subset datasets, despite the large sequencing depth. Compared with non-shared clonotypes, clonotypes shared by all four sorted-subset donors had higher generation probabilities. Pairwise subsampling indicated that sequencing depth was expected to affect the degree of clonotype sharing among donors.

CDR1 MGHRA and CDR2 YSYEKL were looked up in the germline V gene. At the junction V is shortened by 3 bases and J by 4 bases; bases outside the gene matches: 12. The CDR3 numbers 17 residues from cysteine through phenylalanine. Just CDR3 DNA is preserved here, 51 bases in frame from base 1. Donors were healthy HIV-negative adults with no recently reported acute infections or vaccinations. All donors were Caucasian adults living in Nashville, Tennessee, USA. CD4+ T cells were enriched by magnetic negative selection; naive cells were then positively selected on CD45RA, and the negative fraction formed the memory subset. After blood collection by leukapheresis, PBMCs were isolated using Ficoll-Histopaque density gradient centrifugation and then cryopreserved in the vapor phase of liquid nitrogen. Analytical flow cytometry was used to check the purity and quantity of every magnetically sorted T cell population. Genomic DNA was isolated from each sorted fraction and quantified by UV absorbance on a Nanodrop 2000c.

This receptor was obtained from a man in his late teens or twenties in good health. Some clones in this sample may be carry-over from other donors' samples. Sequencing used memory CD4+ T cells from PBMCs. This specimen's cell subset or site label, per the study, means: CD45RA-negative fraction. The chain employs TRBV4-1 and TRBJ2-5; 9 central nucleotides agree with TRBD2. The DNA sequence is as follows: TGCGCCAGCAGCCACCCCGGGCTAGCGGGAAAAGGAGAGACCCAGTACTTC. Its protein is CASSHPGLAGKGETQYF.